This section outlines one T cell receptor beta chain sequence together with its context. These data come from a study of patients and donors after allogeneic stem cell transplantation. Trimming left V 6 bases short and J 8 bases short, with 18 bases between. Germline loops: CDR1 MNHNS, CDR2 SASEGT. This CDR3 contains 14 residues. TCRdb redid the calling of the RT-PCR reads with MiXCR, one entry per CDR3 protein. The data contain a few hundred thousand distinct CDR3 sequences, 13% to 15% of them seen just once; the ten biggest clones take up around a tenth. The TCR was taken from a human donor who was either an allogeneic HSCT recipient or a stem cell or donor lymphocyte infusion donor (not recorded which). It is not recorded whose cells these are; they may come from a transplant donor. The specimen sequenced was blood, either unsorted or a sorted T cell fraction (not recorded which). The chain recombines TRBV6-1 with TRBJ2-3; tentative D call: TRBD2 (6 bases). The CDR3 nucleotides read TGTGCCAGCAGCCCCGGGCGGGGCTCAAGTACGCAGTATTTT. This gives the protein CASSPGRGSSTQYF.